What follows are 14 T cell receptor beta chains derived from one specimen sequenced in a study of T cells in narcolepsy. Produced via immunoSEQ multiplex PCR; TCRdb's table is partial and in-frame only. This sample has 25,000 to 35,000 clones, with 80% to 90% found just once. The sequenced sample was CD45RA- memory CD4+ T cells from PBMCs. The receptors stem from a human donor with narcolepsy.

This clone turned up a few times. The CDR3 loop is CASGPFRDGANYGYTF. The DNA for the CDR3 is TGTGCCAGCGGCCCCTTCCGGGACGGGGCTAACTATGGCTACACCTTC. The V gene is TRBV11-2, the J gene TRBJ1-2; D is possibly TRBD1 (5 bases). V shed 8 bases and J shed 0 bases, with 19 bases lying between them. Germline values: CDR1 SGHAT, CDR2 FQNNGV. The CDR3 length is 16 residues.

The J gene is TRBJ2-2, the V gene TRBV7-6; D is perhaps TRBD1 or TRBD2 (5 bases each). Germline CDR1 is SGHVS and CDR2 is FNYEAQ. The CDR3 is made up of 19 amino acids. Between the trimmed V and J ends, which lost 1 base and 1 base, there was a span of 19 bases. The CDR3 bases are TGTGCCAGCAGCTTAGACGGGCGAGGGGTCGTCGTGAACACCGGGGAGCTGTTTTTT. It specifies CASSLDGRGVVVNTGELFF. The complete variable domain, with remaining parts taken from reference TRBV7-6 and TRBJ2-2, reads GAGVSQSPRYKVTKRGQDVALRCDPISGHVSLYWYRQALGQGPEFLTYFNYEAQQDKSGLPNDRFSAERPEGSISTLTIQRTEQRDSAMYRCASSLDGRGVVVNTGELFFGEGSRLTVL.

The gene calls are TRBV27 and TRBJ1-5, with D uncertain. CDR3 size: 13 residues. Deletions cut 2 bases from V and 5 bases from J, with 7 bases between. Germline V gives CDR1 MNHEY, CDR2 SMNVEV (reference sequence). The CDR3 sequence: CASSLRSYQPQHF. CDR3 DNA: TGTGCCAGCAGTTTAAGGTCGTATCAGCCCCAGCATTTT.

This chain uses TRBV5-6 with TRBJ1-2, with TRBD1 identical over 7 bases. The CDR3 has 13 amino acids. CDR1 and CDR2 from the germline V gene are SGHDT and YYEEEE. V lost 4 bases to trimming and J lost 9 bases; unmatched junction nucleotides: 9. CDR3 in amino acids: CASSPGTDSSYTF. The CDR3 DNA is TGTGCCAGCAGCCCCGGGACAGATAGTAGCTACACCTTC.

The chain couples TRBV6-1 to TRBJ2-7, with D perhaps TRBD1 (6 bases). The germline gives CDR1 MNHNS, CDR2 SASEGT. CDR3 length: 13 amino acids. The ends were cut back, 4 bases at V and 1 base at J, with 8 bases in the middle. Here the CDR3 reads CASSADRSYEQYF. The CDR3 DNA is TGTGCCAGCAGTGCGGACAGATCCTACGAGCAGTACTTC.

This clone was seen only once. V gene TRBV19 combines with J gene TRBJ2-3, with 7 bases fitting TRBD1. The CDR3 is 14 amino acids. The trim removed 3 bases at V and 8 bases at J, leaving 8 bases unmatched. Germline V gene sequence: CDR1 LNHDA, CDR2 SQIVND (reference sequence). CDR3 bases: TGTGCCAGTAGTATCCCAGGGGGTCACGGTACGCAGTATTTT. Protein sequence: CASSIPGGHGTQYF.

V and J are TRBV10-3 and TRBJ2-5; D remains unclear. The CDR3 spans 14 residues. Germline CDR1 reads ENHRY; CDR2 reads SYGVKD. V gave up 2 bases and J gave up 1 base, with 8 bases separating them. Written as DNA, the CDR3 is TGTGCCATCAGTGAGGAAAAGAGCCAAGAGACCCAGTACTTC. Its translation is CAISEEKSQETQYF.

The CDR3 nucleotides are TGCGCCAGCTCGGCCACTAGCGGGGGCTACAATGAGCAGTTCTTC. It codes for CASSATSGGYNEQFF. The chain is built from TRBV10-2 and TRBJ2-1; 11 bases align to TRBD2. The CDR3 has 15 residues. V dropped 8 bases and J dropped 3; count of bases not matched to a gene: 6. CDR1 WSHSY and CDR2 SAAADI come from the germline V gene.

V gene TRBV7-2 combines with J gene TRBJ1-2; unclear D gene. The CDR3 runs 13 residues. Germline CDR1 SGHTA, CDR2 FQGNSA. V dropped 1 base and J dropped 4 bases, with 7 bases sitting between them. Here the CDR3 DNA reads TGTGCCAGCAGCTTAGTGGGTGCCTATGGCTACACCTTC. Encoded protein: CASSLVGAYGYTF.

The V and J genes are TRBV7-3 and TRBJ1-1; D remains unclear. Trimming stripped 5 bases from V and 4 bases from J, with 8 bases between. This CDR3 is 12 amino acids long. Germline V gene lookup returns CDR1 SGHTA and CDR2 FQGTGA. The CDR3 sequence: CASSIRGTEAFF. DNA for the CDR3: TGTGCCAGCAGCATACGGGGCACTGAAGCTTTCTTT. The full variable domain, with the rest looked up from reference TRBV7-3 and TRBJ1-1, is GAGVSQTPSNKVTEKGKYVELRCDPISGHTALYWYRQSLGQGPEFLIYFQGTGAADDSGLPNDRFFAVRPEGSVSTLKIQRTERGDSAVYLCASSIRGTEAFFGQGTRLTVV.

This clone was counted a few times. The rearrangement joins TRBV10-2 to TRBJ1-5; a weak D match, TRBD1 (5 bases). V lost 7 bases and J lost 0, with 10 bases in between. The CDR3 has 14 amino acids. CDR1 WSHSY and CDR2 SAAADI come from the germline V gene. Here the CDR3 DNA reads TGCGCCAGCAAGAGGAGGGGTAGCAATCAGCCCCAGCATTTT. It specifies CASKRRGSNQPQHF.

This chain joins TRBV5-4 and TRBJ2-3, with D possibly TRBD1 on 5 matching bases. The germline V and J ends were trimmed by 0 bases and 14 bases, with 19 bases remaining between them. This CDR3 is built from 14 residues. Germline V lookup: CDR1 SGHNT, CDR2 YYREEE (reference sequence). The CDR3 loop is CASSLAQHTQGLYF. The CDR3 bases are TGTGCCAGCAGCTTGGCACAACACACCCAGGGCTTGTATTTT.

The gene calls are TRBV5-1 and TRBJ2-7, with a possible D match to TRBD1 (6 bases). The germline CDR1 and CDR2 sequences are SGHRS and YFSETQ. Trimming shortened V by 7 bases and J by 1 base, and 9 bases separated the two germline ends. The CDR3 covers 12 residues. CDR3 residues: CASRDTSYEQYF. The CDR3 nucleotides read TGCGCCAGCCGGGACACGTCCTACGAGCAGTACTTC.

Comment on this clone: Its ends do not fully match the called genes, so a read error is possible. Other DNA sequences in the sample encode the same CDR3. This sequence joins TRBV28 and TRBJ2-7; no firm D call. The germline CDR1 and CDR2 sequences are MDHEN and SYDVKM. The CDR3 sequence is 13 residues long. The CDR3 loop is CASSFSVPYEQYF. Written as DNA, the CDR3 is TGTGCCAGCAGTTTCTCAGTTCCTTACGAGCAGTACTTT.